These 18 T cell receptor beta chains came from one sample sequenced in a study of blood T cell repertoires in COVID-19 (dated by TCRdb to the early 2020s). Library method: the immunoSEQ multiplex PCR assay. TCRdb obtained this table from immuneACCESS and retained in-frame rearrangements with V and J assigned. These tables miss some clones; where compared with another copy, unresolved V genes account for less than half of the shortfall, and the remainder is unexplained. Recorded for this sample are a few hundred thousand clones; around 87% of them occurred a single time. The leading ten clones occupy about 8% of the sample. The sequencing input was peripheral blood. All receptors come from a woman aged 45-65 years who had recovered from COVID-19.

This sequence joins TRBV18 and TRBJ1-1; TRBD1 might be the D (6 bases). Germline CDR1 KGHSH, CDR2 LQKENI. Trimming removed 6 bases at V and 0 bases at J, with 20 bases between. The CDR3 runs 17 residues. The CDR3 loop reads CASSPLGAGLMNTEAFF. CDR3 DNA sequence: TGTGCCAGCTCCCCCTTGGGGGCAGGGTTGATGAACACTGAAGCTTTCTTT.

The V call is TRBV19, the J call TRBJ2-3, with 8 bases aligning to TRBD1. The J segment lost 4 bases and the V segment lost 6 bases, leaving 6 bases of the junction unmatched. Germline CDR1 and CDR2: LNHDA and SQIVND (reference sequence). There are 14 residues in the CDR3. The CDR3 coding sequence is TGTGCCAGTAGACCGACAGGGGCCCCAGATACGCAGTATTTT. Its protein product is CASRPTGAPDTQYF.

The genes are TRBV11-3 and TRBJ2-7; maybe TRBD2 (6 bases). This CDR3 contains 13 residues. Germline lookup yields CDR1 SGHNT and CDR2 YENEEA. The V end lost 10 bases, the J end lost 3 bases, and 16 bases lay between the germline ends. CDR3: CATNQPRGYEQYF. The CDR3 nucleotides read TGTGCCACCAACCAGCCGCGGGGCTACGAGCAGTACTTC.

Notes on this clone: A much bigger clone sits one base away, suggesting this may be a read error. The same CDR3 is also encoded by other DNA sequences in this sample. The chain is built from TRBV3-1 (or the pseudogene TRBV3-2) and TRBJ1-5, with D maybe TRBD1 (6 bases). The ends were cut back, 6 bases at V and 7 bases at J, with 19 bases in the middle. From germline, CDR1 is LGHDT and CDR2 YNNKEL (reference sequence). The CDR3 is 15 amino acids. The CDR3 reads CASRRGGASGQPQHF. The DNA for the CDR3 is TGTGCCAGCAGGCGGGGGGGGGCGAGTGGGCAGCCCCAGCATTTT.

V is TRBV19 and J is TRBJ1-1; D remains ambiguous. The CDR3 consists of 13 residues. With 5 bases removed from V and 3 bases from J, the gap between germline ends came to 10 bases. Germline CDR1 and CDR2: LNHDA and SQIVND (reference sequence). Written as DNA, the CDR3 is TGTGCCAGTAGTTTGTTGAGATACACTGAAGCTTTCTTT. The encoded protein is CASSLLRYTEAFF.

The chain combines TRBV5-4 with TRBJ2-7, with 9 bases aligning to TRBD2. Germline V gene sequence: CDR1 SGHNT, CDR2 YYREEE (reference sequence). Unmatched junction bases numbered 10, after V lost 0 bases and J lost 3 bases. The length of the CDR3 is 17 residues. CDR3 nucleotide sequence: TGTGCCAGCAGCTTGGCCGGTCAGCGGGGGGTATTCTACGAGCAGTACTTC. Protein: CASSLAGQRGVFYEQYF.

This chain links TRBV3-1 (or the pseudogene TRBV3-2) with TRBJ2-5; tentative D call: TRBD1 (6 bases). In germline, CDR1 is LGHDT, CDR2 YNNKEL (reference sequence). The CDR3 consists of 13 residues. The ends were cut back, 7 bases at V and 3 bases at J, with 12 bases in the middle. The CDR3 sequence: CASNPDRKETQYF. The CDR3 DNA sequence: TGTGCCAGCAATCCGGACAGAAAAGAGACCCAGTACTTC.

The J gene is TRBJ1-2, the V gene TRBV2, with D perhaps matching TRBD1 (5 bases). This CDR3 has 11 amino acids. The V end was cut by 7 bases, the J end by 6 bases, with 9 bases between. CDR1 SNHLY and CDR2 FYNNEI come from the germline V gene. The CDR3 is CASKRGDGYTF. For the CDR3, the DNA is TGTGCCAGCAAAAGGGGTGATGGCTACACCTTC.

J is TRBJ1-6 and V is TRBV6-2 or TRBV6-3; D remains ambiguous. The V end lost 0 bases, the J end lost 10 bases, and 10 bases lay between the germline ends. CDR3 length: 14 amino acids. Germline CDR1 reads MNHEY; CDR2 reads SVGEGT. The CDR3 reads CASSYSSGGSPLHF. In nucleotides, the CDR3 is TGTGCCAGCAGTTACTCTTCGGGTGGGTCACCCCTCCACTTT.

About this clone itself: The identical CDR3 is also encoded by other nucleotide sequences in the sample. The CDR3 here is CASSYSEMNTEAFF. In DNA, the CDR3 is TGTGCCAGCAGTTACTCGGAGATGAACACTGAAGCTTTCTTT. The V call is TRBV6-6, the J call TRBJ1-1, with unresolved D. There are 14 residues in the CDR3. V was clipped by 0 bases and J by 0 bases, with 5 bases between them. CDR1 is MNHNY, CDR2 SVGAGI, per germline (reference sequence).

The J gene is TRBJ2-7, the V gene TRBV3-1 (or the pseudogene TRBV3-2), with 11 bases lining up with TRBD2. With V trimmed by 1 base and J by 13 bases, 6 bases remained unmatched. This CDR3 contains 13 residues. Looked up from germline, CDR1 is LGHDT and CDR2 is YNNKEL (reference sequence). The CDR3: CASSQGLAGGTYF. CDR3 nucleotide sequence: TGTGCCAGCAGCCAAGGGCTAGCGGGAGGAACCTACTTC.

The chain joins TRBV7-2 to TRBJ2-5, with D perhaps TRBD2 (6 bases). V lost 1 base and J 3 bases, leaving 6 bases between the germline ends. The CDR3 has 13 residues. CDR1 SGHTA and CDR2 FQGNSA come from the germline V gene. The CDR3 DNA reads as TGTGCCAGCAGCTTAGGCGGGAAAGAGACCCAGTACTTC. This gives the protein CASSLGGKETQYF. The full variable domain, rest sourced from reference TRBV7-2 and TRBJ2-5, is GAGVSQSPSNKVTEKGKDVELRCDPISGHTALYWYRQSLGQGLEFLIYFQGNSAPDKSGLPSDRFSAERTGGSVSTLTIQRTQQEDSAVYLCASSLGGKETQYFGPGTRLLVL.

This sequence joins TRBV28 and TRBJ2-6; 8 nucleotides line up with TRBD1. V dropped 4 bases and J dropped 0; count of bases not matched to a gene: 5. CDR3 length: 17 residues. Germline V gene sequence: CDR1 MDHEN, CDR2 SYDVKM. This CDR3 is CASSSGGFGSGANVLTF. The DNA for the CDR3 is TGTGCCAGCAGTTCAGGGGGCTTCGGCTCTGGGGCCAACGTCCTGACTTTC.

This clone was found once. The chain links TRBV20-1 to TRBJ2-7; D is uncertain. The CDR3 covers 10 residues. Between the trimmed V and J ends, which lost 2 bases and 6 bases, there was a span of 5 bases. Germline CDR1 DFQATT, CDR2 SNEGSKA (reference sequence). CDR3 residues: CSARIGEQYF. In DNA form, the CDR3 reads TGCAGTGCTAGAATCGGCGAGCAGTACTTC.

The chain recombines TRBV19 with TRBJ2-7; maybe TRBD2 (6 bases). The CDR3 is 14 amino acids. The V end was cut by 7 bases, the J end by 1 base, with 14 bases between. Germline V CDR1 and CDR2: LNHDA, SQIVND (reference sequence). The CDR3 region is CASKAGLNSYEQYF. CDR3 bases: TGTGCCAGTAAGGCGGGACTCAATTCCTACGAGCAGTACTTC.

The rearrangement uses TRBV3-1 (or the pseudogene TRBV3-2) and TRBJ1-6; 7 nucleotides match TRBD1. V was pared by 4 bases and J by 5 bases, with 2 bases of the junction left unmatched. Germline V gene sequence: CDR1 LGHDT, CDR2 YNNKEL (reference sequence). There are 14 residues in the CDR3. The CDR3 DNA is TGTGCCAGCAGCCTGGACAGGCATAATTCACCCCTCCACTTT. Amino acid sequence: CASSLDRHNSPLHF.

The sample holds one count of this clone. The rearrangement joins TRBV2 to TRBJ2-6, with D unclear. The CDR3 sequence is 16 residues long. V was shortened by 3 bases and J by 2 bases, with 11 bases between the two germline ends. The germline CDR1 and CDR2 sequences are SNHLY and FYNNEI. CDR3 nucleotides: TGTGCCAGCAGTGAGTCCTTGGCAACTGGGGCCAACGTCCTGACTTTC. This codes for CASSESLATGANVLTF. Full variable domain (rest looked up from reference TRBV2 and TRBJ2-6): EPEVTQTPSHQVTQMGQEVILRCVPISNHLYFYWYRQILGQKVEFLVSFYNNEISEKSEIFDDQFSVERPDGSNFTLKIRSTKLEDSAMYFCASSESLATGANVLTFGAGSRLTVL.

The sample holds a few counts of this clone. The chain carries TRBV7-2 and TRBJ2-3, with D possibly being TRBD2 (6 bases). The CDR3 is 17 amino acids. Germline-derived CDR1 and CDR2 are SGHTA and FQGNSA. The V and J ends lost 2 bases and 1 base respectively, with 16 bases between them. The CDR3 spells CASSLTSSAGGTDTQYF. CDR3 DNA sequence: TGTGCCAGCAGCTTAACTTCGTCAGCGGGCGGCACAGATACGCAGTATTTT.